This paragraph reports one T cell receptor (beta chain). As to time point: pre-treatment sample, taken before nivolumab and TIL therapy. Enrollment ran from October 2017 to early 2020. Sequencing used immunoSEQ v3. The table came from immunoSEQ multiplex PCR; TCRdb's copy has only in-frame clones and leaves some out. The table lists about 36,000 clones, less than 85% of them singletons. The source of the sample is a study of TIL therapy for anti-PD-1-resistant metastatic lung cancer. Overall study context: Patients then received nivolumab; progressors got lymphodepletion, TIL and IL-2. Median patient age was approximately 58, ranging about 38-80 years.

The clonotype originates from a person aged 25-85 years with non-small cell lung cancer. Sequencing was performed on blood, taken at baseline.

CDR3 in amino acids: CASSPAGGQSEQFF. The CDR3 nucleotides are TGCGCCAGCAGCCCAGCGGGGGGTCAAAGTGAGCAGTTCTTC. V and J are TRBV5-1 and TRBJ2-1; 9 positions match TRBD2. The germline V gene has CDR1 SGHRS and CDR2 YFSETQ. V was pared by 4 bases and J by 9 bases, with 8 bases of the junction left unmatched. This CDR3 comprises 14 residues. The variable domain in full, with the rest retrieved from reference TRBV5-1 and TRBJ2-1, is KAGVTQTPRYLIKTRGQQVTLSCSPISGHRSVSWYQQTPGQGLQFLFEYFSETQRNKGNFPGRFSGRQFSNSRSEMNVSTLELGDSALYLCASSPAGGQSEQFFGPGTRLTVL.